This record concerns one T cell receptor (beta chain) sequence. This specimen belongs to a study of identical twins. Template switching supplied a universal primer site; unique molecular identifiers were carried on the cDNA. TCRdb re-called the 5' RACE reads with MiXCR, one entry per CDR3 protein. The sample lists some 240,000 distinct CDR3 sequences, under 12% occurring once. Per germline, CDR1 SQVTM and CDR2 ANQGSEA. The CDR3 loop spans 13 amino acids. The V and J ends lost 5 bases and 0 bases respectively, with 10 bases between them. The chain recombines TRBV29-1 with TRBJ1-1; D not certain. The TCR comes from a man aged 50-60 years in good health. Sequencing used memory T cells sorted from blood. CDR3 coding DNA: TGCAGCGTTTGCGGGGTCCTGAACACTGAAGCTTTCTTT. It is translated as CSVCGVLNTEAFF.